This record concerns one TCR beta chain sequence. This specimen belongs to a study of blood T cell repertoires in COVID-19. Study summary: The analysed material was cDNA or gDNA that came from T cells, B-cell-depleted T cells, or PBMCs.

This CDR3 spans 15 amino acids. Germline CDR1 and CDR2: SGDLS and YYNGEE. The V gene end was trimmed by 9 bases and the J gene end by 8 bases; junction bases not matched to a gene: 18. Sequenced by immunoSEQ multiplex PCR; TCRdb stores in-frame clones only, minus some. Among some 54,000 clones listed, 81% were seen once. The V call is TRBV9, the J call TRBJ1-2, with 8 nucleotides matching TRBD1. This sequence was found in a woman at least 80 years old with COVID-19, enrolled during active disease. Sequencing was done on a sample of peripheral blood. The CDR3 here is CATKHPGQVFAGYTF. CDR3 sequence (DNA): TGTGCCACCAAACACCCGGGACAGGTTTTCGCGGGCTACACCTTC.